The rows below give T cell receptor beta chains drawn from one sample of a study of T-cell reconstitution after alpha-beta-depleted transplantation in children. TCRdb itself ran the PCR reads through MiXCR, one entry per CDR3 protein. The sample holds about 600,000 distinct CDR3 sequences, around 13% seen once. The sequenced sample was PBMCs, mostly from graft donor cells, obtained 360 days after TCRalphabeta/CD19-depleted stem cell transplant. Receptors were obtained from a male patient between 5 and 17 years old who had a stem cell transplant for acute myeloid leukemia, so the T cells may come from the graft donor. CDR3s include the opening cysteine and the closing phenylalanine or tryptophan. Each record gives: CDR3 length, D gene, clone size, J gene, V gene, CDR3 DNA, CDR3 protein. A D gene is named only where the DNA matches it firmly. Only some rows state a clone size, as once, few, many or a class for expanded clones.

len: 17
d_gene: NA
abundance: NA
j_gene: TRBJ2-1
v_gene: TRBV6-2/TRBV6-3
CDR3nt: TGTGCCAGCAGTTACCCTACCCCTTCTTACGGTTACAATGAGCAGTTCTTC
CDR3aa: CASSYPTPSYGYNEQFF

len: 15
d_gene: TRBD2
abundance: many
j_gene: TRBJ2-7
v_gene: TRBV20-1
CDR3nt: TGCAGTGCTAGAGATCAGACTAGCGGGAGCTACGAGCAGTACTTC
CDR3aa: CSARDQTSGSYEQYF

len: 15
d_gene: NA
abundance: many
j_gene: TRBJ2-2
v_gene: TRBV5-1
CDR3nt: TGCGCCAGCAGCTTGGCCGGACATAACACCGGGGAGCTGTTTTTT
CDR3aa: CASSLAGHNTGELFF

len: 14
d_gene: NA
abundance: many
j_gene: TRBJ2-7
v_gene: TRBV12-3/TRBV12-4
CDR3nt: TGTGCCAGCAGTTTGTACGGAACCACCTACGAGCAGTACTTC
CDR3aa: CASSLYGTTYEQYF

len: 17
d_gene: NA
abundance: few
j_gene: TRBJ1-5
v_gene: TRBV12-3/TRBV12-4
CDR3nt: TGTGCCACTATCAGATCACTCGGGGTGGCTGGCAATCAGCCCCAGCATTTT
CDR3aa: CATIRSLGVAGNQPQHF

len: 16
d_gene: NA
abundance: NA
j_gene: TRBJ2-2
v_gene: TRBV6-1
CDR3nt: TGTGCCAGCAGCGACCAGGGTCTAGCGAACACCGGGGAGCTGTTTTTT
CDR3aa: CASSDQGLANTGELFF

len: 18
d_gene: NA
abundance: many
j_gene: TRBJ2-5
v_gene: TRBV4-3
CDR3nt: TGCGCCAGCAGCCAAGTGCCCCACGGAGGGAGAGGAGGAGAGACCCAGTACTTC
CDR3aa: CASSQVPHGGRGGETQYF

len: 11
d_gene: NA
abundance: many
j_gene: TRBJ2-3
v_gene: TRBV29-1
CDR3nt: TGCAGCGTTGAACTCCCGGATACGCAGTATTTT
CDR3aa: CSVELPDTQYF

len: 16
d_gene: NA
abundance: few
j_gene: TRBJ2-7
v_gene: TRBV10-3
CDR3nt: TGTGCCATCAGTGAGTCTTACAGCCGTGGTTCCCACGAGCAGTACTTC
CDR3aa: CAISESYSRGSHEQYF

len: 15
d_gene: TRBD2
abundance: NA
j_gene: TRBJ2-7
v_gene: TRBV28
CDR3nt: TGTGCCAGCACCAAGACTAGCGGGAAATCCTACGAGCAGTACTTC
CDR3aa: CASTKTSGKSYEQYF

len: 13
d_gene: TRBD1
abundance: many
j_gene: TRBJ1-4
v_gene: TRBV29-1
CDR3nt: TGCAGCGCCCTGGGACAGGCGTACGAAAAACTGTTTTTT
CDR3aa: CSALGQAYEKLFF

len: 11
d_gene: NA
abundance: many
j_gene: TRBJ2-7
v_gene: TRBV29-1
CDR3nt: TGCAGCGTTGGAGGCGTTTACGAGCAGTACTTC
CDR3aa: CSVGGVYEQYF

len: 15
d_gene: NA
abundance: few
j_gene: TRBJ2-1
v_gene: TRBV7-3
CDR3nt: TGTGCCAGCAGCCCCACGGGGGGCCCGGGGAATGAGCAGTTCTTC
CDR3aa: CASSPTGGPGNEQFF

len: 14
d_gene: NA
abundance: NA
j_gene: TRBJ1-4
v_gene: TRBV7-9
CDR3nt: TGTGCCAGCAGCCCCCCGGCAGGGTACGGAAAACTGTTTTTT
CDR3aa: CASSPPAGYGKLFF

len: 15
d_gene: NA
abundance: few
j_gene: TRBJ2-5
v_gene: TRBV7-3
CDR3nt: TGTGCCAGCAGCTTCAGTCTGGGCAGACAAGAGACCCAGTACTTC
CDR3aa: CASSFSLGRQETQYF

len: 14
d_gene: NA
abundance: many
j_gene: TRBJ2-7
v_gene: TRBV28
CDR3nt: TGTGCCAGCAGTTTATCAGGGCCCCTTTACGAGCAGTACTTC
CDR3aa: CASSLSGPLYEQYF

len: 13
d_gene: TRBD1
abundance: NA
j_gene: TRBJ2-7
v_gene: TRBV6-2/TRBV6-3
CDR3nt: TGTGCCAGCAGTGAGGGACAGCCCTACGAGCAGTACTTC
CDR3aa: CASSEGQPYEQYF

len: 18
d_gene: TRBD2
abundance: few
j_gene: TRBJ2-1
v_gene: TRBV7-8
CDR3nt: TGTGCCAGCAGCTTAACTAGCGGGAGCCTCAGCTCCTACAATGAGCAGTTCTTC
CDR3aa: CASSLTSGSLSSYNEQFF

len: 15
d_gene: TRBD1
abundance: few
j_gene: TRBJ2-2
v_gene: TRBV27
CDR3nt: TGTGCCAGCAGTTTAGGGGACAGCCTAACCGGGGAGCTGTTTTTT
CDR3aa: CASSLGDSLTGELFF

len: 14
d_gene: NA
abundance: NA
j_gene: TRBJ2-5
v_gene: TRBV9
CDR3nt: TGTGCCAGCAGCGTAGGCGTCAGGGAGGAGACCCAGTACTTC
CDR3aa: CASSVGVREETQYF

len: 13
d_gene: NA
abundance: NA
j_gene: TRBJ2-7
v_gene: TRBV20-1
CDR3nt: TGCAGTGCCGCTAGTTCCTCCAGGCACGAGCAGTACTTC
CDR3aa: CSAASSSRHEQYF

len: 19
d_gene: TRBD2
abundance: many
j_gene: TRBJ2-6
v_gene: TRBV28
CDR3nt: TGTGCCAGCAGTTTATCTCTAGCGGGAGTGTCCTATGGGGCCAACGTCCTGACTTTC
CDR3aa: CASSLSLAGVSYGANVLTF

len: 16
d_gene: NA
abundance: few
j_gene: TRBJ2-2
v_gene: TRBV10-3
CDR3nt: TGTGCCATCAGTGGCGGCGGGACGGTGAACACCGGGGAGCTGTTTTTT
CDR3aa: CAISGGGTVNTGELFF

len: 13
d_gene: NA
abundance: many
j_gene: TRBJ1-1
v_gene: TRBV12-3/TRBV12-4
CDR3nt: TGTGCCAGCAGTAGCGACATTAACACTGAAGCTTTCTTT
CDR3aa: CASSSDINTEAFF

len: 15
d_gene: TRBD1
abundance: NA
j_gene: TRBJ1-5
v_gene: TRBV5-5
CDR3nt: TGTGCCAGCAGCTTGGGGAACGGACAGGGGAGGGCGAGTCATTTT
CDR3aa: CASSLGNGQGRASHF